One and the same sample provided the 13 T cell receptor beta chains below, sequenced in a study of tumor and adjacent non-tumor tissue in lung cancer. The template was RNA from unsorted bulk tissue. The normal lung tissue was taken more than 3 cm from the tumor edge. TCRbeta libraries were built with three rounds of nested PCR, modified from ARM-PCR. TCRdb reprocessed the multiplex PCR reads via MiXCR and lists one record per CDR3 protein. Among more than 85,000 distinct CDR3 sequences listed, 60% to 70% were seen once. Sequences were obtained from distant non-tumor lung tissue. The receptors derive from a man in his sixties with non-small cell lung cancer.

This clonotype was picked up one time. The conserved phenylalanine or tryptophan normally closing the CDR3 is absent here, so this likely arose from a read error. V gene TRBV20-1 combines with J gene TRBJ2-4, with 15 positions matching TRBD2. Germline assignment: CDR1 DFQATT and CDR2 SNEGSKA (reference sequence). This CDR3 has 17 residues. CDR3 protein: CSAPGLAGGPAKDIQYL. DNA for the CDR3: TGCAGTGCTCCGGGACTAGCGGGAGGACCCGCCAAAGACATTCAGTACTTA.

A note on this clonotype: A read error may explain this, as a much larger clone is one base away. The V and J genes are TRBV7-9 and TRBJ1-3, with D perhaps TRBD1 (5 bases). V was clipped by 6 bases and J by 6 bases, with 15 bases between them. This CDR3 is 14 amino acids long. Germline V gene sequence: CDR1 SEHNR, CDR2 FQNEAQ (reference sequence). This CDR3 is CASRRQGWENTIYF. DNA for the CDR3: TGTGCCAGCAGACGTCAGGGTTGGGAAAACACCATATATTTT.

As regards this clonotype: The CDR3 end shows no conserved phenylalanine or tryptophan, and so a read error is likely. The J gene is TRBJ2-3, the V gene TRBV11-2, with D perhaps TRBD2 (5 bases). Germline CDR1 reads SGHAT; CDR2 reads FQNNGV. CDR3 length: 15 residues. The CDR3 nucleotides are TGTGTCAGCAGCCCACTAGAAACAGACACAGATACGCAGTATTCT. It yields the protein CVSSPLETDTDTQYS.

This clonotype came up a few times. This may be a read error, as it is one base from a much larger clone. Given the absence of the conserved phenylalanine or tryptophan at the CDR3 end, a read error is likely. The gene calls are TRBV6-2 or TRBV6-3 and TRBJ1-1, with 8 positions matching TRBD1. CDR3 length: 13 amino acids. Germline lookup yields CDR1 MNHEY and CDR2 SVGEGT. V was clipped by 10 bases and J by 11 bases; unmatched bases: 15. This CDR3 reads CATSDRGLISAFS. The CDR3 coding sequence is TGTGCCACTTCTGACAGGGGATTGATTTCTGCTTTCTCT.

The V gene is TRBV11-3, the J gene TRBJ2-2; perhaps TRBD2 as D (6 bases). The CDR3 consists of 15 residues. Germline loops: CDR1 SGHNT, CDR2 YENEEA. Trimming shortened V by 2 bases and J by 8 bases, and 15 bases separated the two germline ends. This CDR3 reads CASSLSGTGTGELFF. CDR3 nucleotide sequence: TGTGCCAGCAGCTTATCTGGGACTGGCACGGGGGAGCTGTTTTTT. Full variable domain (remainder filled in from reference TRBV11-3 and TRBJ2-2): EAGVVQSPRYKIIEKKQPVAFWCNPISGHNTLYWYLQNLGQGPELLIRYENEEAVDDSQLPKDRFSAERLKGVDSTLKIQPAELGDSAVYLCASSLSGTGTGELFFGEGSRLTVL.

Of note for this clonotype: An end of the junction differs from the germline gene, which may be a read error. The V gene is TRBV4-2, the J gene TRBJ1-5; D uncertain. Germline V CDR1 and CDR2: LGHNA, YNFKEQ. This CDR3 has 14 residues. CDR3 sequence: CASSREAGGRPHHF. Written as DNA, the CDR3 is TGTGCCAGCAGCCGAGAGGCCGGAGGCCGGCCCCATCATTTT.

The chain employs TRBV29-1 and TRBJ2-7, with TRBD1 identical over 11 bases. The V gene's germline CDR1 is SQVTM and CDR2 ANQGSEA. The CDR3 has 13 residues. The CDR3 sequence is CDGLGQGAYEQYF. The CDR3 nucleotides read TGCGACGGCTTGGGACAGGGGGCCTACGAGCAGTACTTC.

CDR3 coding DNA: TGTGCCAGCAGCCCCTGGTCGCTCTATGAGCAGTACTTC. Its translation: CASSPWSLYEQYF. The chain joins TRBV13 to TRBJ2-7; D ambiguous. The CDR3 has 13 residues. In germline, CDR1 is PRHDT, CDR2 FYEKMQ (reference sequence). Trimming took 5 bases from V and 7 from J, leaving 15 bases between them.

Regarding this clonotype: A single base separates this from a much larger clone, so it may be a read error. The CDR3 reads CASSIENTEAFF. The CDR3 DNA is TGTGCCAGCAGCATAGAGAACACTGAAGCTTTCTTT. The rearrangement joins TRBV5-4 to TRBJ1-1; D call uncertain. The CDR3 is 12 residues long. Germline lookup yields CDR1 SGHNT and CDR2 YYREEE (reference sequence). V was cut by 4 bases and J by 1 base, with 5 bases left in between.

Regarding this clonotype: Given the absence of the conserved phenylalanine or tryptophan at the CDR3 end, a read error is likely. The rearrangement uses TRBV6-5 and TRBJ2-3; 7 bases agree with TRBD1. CDR1 is MNHEY, CDR2 SVGAGI, per germline. This CDR3 is built from 15 residues. Trimming took 2 bases from V and 5 from J; bases not matched to a gene: 7. The CDR3: CASSYGTDRIDTQYL. As DNA, the CDR3 is TGTGCCAGCAGTTACGGGACAGACCGCATAGATACGCAGTATTTG.

With regard to this clonotype: A much larger clone is a single base away; this may be a read error. The rearrangement links TRBV5-4 to TRBJ2-7; 9 nucleotides line up with TRBD1. CDR1 is SGHNT and CDR2 is YYREEE in the germline V gene (reference sequence). CDR3 length: 14 amino acids. V lost 0 bases and J lost 7; bases outside the gene matches: 5. CDR3: CASSLAQGAGEQYF. The CDR3 DNA reads as TGTGCCAGCAGCTTGGCACAGGGGGCGGGAGAGCAGTACTTC.

This clonotype has only a few counts. A much larger clone lies one base from this, so it may be a read error. The rearrangement uses TRBV13 and TRBJ2-3; 10 positions match TRBD2. The CDR3 is 15 amino acids. The germline V gene encodes CDR1 PRHDT and CDR2 FYEKMQ (reference sequence). DNA for the CDR3: TGTGCCAACAGCGTCGGGACTAGCGGCACAGATACGCAGTATTTT. This translates into CANSVGTSGTDTQYF. Using reference TRBV13 and TRBJ2-3 for the parts outside the CDR3, the full variable domain is AAGVIQSPRHLIKEKRETATLKCYPIPRHDTVYWYQQGPGQDPQFLISFYEKMQSDKGSIPDRFSAQQFSDYHSELNMSSLELGDSALYFCANSVGTSGTDTQYFGPGTRLTVL.

About this clonotype itself: A clone one base away is much larger, so this may be a read error. The V and J genes are TRBV7-9 and TRBJ2-7; D perhaps matches TRBD2 (5 bases). The germline CDR1 and CDR2 sequences are SEHNR and FQNEAQ (reference sequence). The CDR3 has 15 residues. The chain's CDR3 is CTSSLAGLLSYEQYF. CDR3 sequence (DNA): TGTACCAGCAGCTTAGCTGGACTCTTATCCTACGAGCAGTACTTC.